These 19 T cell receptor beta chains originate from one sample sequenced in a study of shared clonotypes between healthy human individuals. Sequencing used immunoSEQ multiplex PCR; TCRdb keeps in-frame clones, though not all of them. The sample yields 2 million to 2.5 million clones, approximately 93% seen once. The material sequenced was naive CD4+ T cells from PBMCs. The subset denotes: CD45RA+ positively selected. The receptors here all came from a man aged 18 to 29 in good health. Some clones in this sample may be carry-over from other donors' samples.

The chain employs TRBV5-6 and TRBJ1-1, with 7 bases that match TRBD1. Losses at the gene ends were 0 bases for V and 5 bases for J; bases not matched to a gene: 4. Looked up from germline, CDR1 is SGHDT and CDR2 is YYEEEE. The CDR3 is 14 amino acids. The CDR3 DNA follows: TGTGCCAGCAGCTTGGACAGGGGAGGGACTGAAGCTTTCTTT. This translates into CASSLDRGGTEAFF.

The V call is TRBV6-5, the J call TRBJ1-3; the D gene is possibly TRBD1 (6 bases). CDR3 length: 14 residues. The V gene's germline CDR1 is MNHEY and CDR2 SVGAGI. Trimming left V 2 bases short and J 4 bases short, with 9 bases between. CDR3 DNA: TGTGCCAGCAGTTACCAGGGGAGGGGAAACACCATATATTTT. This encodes CASSYQGRGNTIYF.

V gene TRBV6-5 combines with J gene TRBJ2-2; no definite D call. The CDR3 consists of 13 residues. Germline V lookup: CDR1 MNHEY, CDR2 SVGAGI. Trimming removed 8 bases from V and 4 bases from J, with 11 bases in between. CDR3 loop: CASVLIVTGELFF. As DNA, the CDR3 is TGTGCCAGCGTACTAATTGTCACCGGGGAGCTGTTTTTT.

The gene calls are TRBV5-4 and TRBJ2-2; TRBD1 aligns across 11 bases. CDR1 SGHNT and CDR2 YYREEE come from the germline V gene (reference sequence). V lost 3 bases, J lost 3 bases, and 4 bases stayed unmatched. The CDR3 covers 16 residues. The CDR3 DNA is TGTGCCAGCAGCTGGTGGACAGGGGGCGACACCGGGGAGCTGTTTTTT. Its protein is CASSWWTGGDTGELFF. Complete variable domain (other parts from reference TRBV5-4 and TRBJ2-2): ETGVTQSPTHLIKTRGQQVTLRCSSQSGHNTVSWYQQALGQGPQFIFQYYREEENGRGNFPPRFSGLQFPNYSSELNVNALELDDSALYLCASSWWTGGDTGELFFGEGSRLTVL.

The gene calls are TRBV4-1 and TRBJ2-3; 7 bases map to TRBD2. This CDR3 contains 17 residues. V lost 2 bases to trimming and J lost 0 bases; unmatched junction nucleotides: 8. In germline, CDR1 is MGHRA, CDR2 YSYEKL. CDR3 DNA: TGCGCCAGCAGCCAACGACTAGCTAGCAGTAGCACAGATACGCAGTATTTT. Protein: CASSQRLASSSTDTQYF.

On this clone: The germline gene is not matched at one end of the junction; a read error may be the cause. The CDR3 DNA is TGTGCCAGCAGCGCGAACCCCGGGGAGCTGTTTTTT. It specifies CASSANPGELFF. The chain carries TRBV9 and TRBJ2-2; D remains ambiguous. There are 12 residues in the CDR3. Germline values: CDR1 SGDLS, CDR2 YYNGEE.

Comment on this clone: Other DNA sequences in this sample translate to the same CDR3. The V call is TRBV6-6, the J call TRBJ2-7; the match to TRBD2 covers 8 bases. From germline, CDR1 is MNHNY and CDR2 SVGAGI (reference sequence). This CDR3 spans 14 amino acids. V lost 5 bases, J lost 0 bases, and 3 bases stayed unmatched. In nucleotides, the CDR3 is TGTGCCAGCAGTCCGAGCGGGAGCTCCTACGAGCAGTACTTC. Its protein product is CASSPSGSSYEQYF.

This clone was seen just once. CDR3 nucleotides: TGCGCCAGCAGCTTGGAGGGCCAAAGATCCACCGGGGAGCTGTTTTTT. Translation gives CASSLEGQRSTGELFF. The chain couples TRBV5-1 to TRBJ2-2; D uncertain. Per the germline V gene, CDR1 is SGHRS and CDR2 is YFSETQ. V was clipped by 0 bases and J by 4 bases, with 13 bases between them. The CDR3 length is 16 residues. The variable domain in full, with the rest retrieved from reference TRBV5-1 and TRBJ2-2, is KAGVTQTPRYLIKTRGQQVTLSCSPISGHRSVSWYQQTPGQGLQFLFEYFSETQRNKGNFPGRFSGRQFSNSRSEMNVSTLELGDSALYLCASSLEGQRSTGELFFGEGSRLTVL.

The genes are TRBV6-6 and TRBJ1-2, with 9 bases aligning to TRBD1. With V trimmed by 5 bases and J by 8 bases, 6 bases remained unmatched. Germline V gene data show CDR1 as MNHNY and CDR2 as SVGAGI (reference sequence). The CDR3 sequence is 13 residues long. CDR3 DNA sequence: TGTGCCAGCAGTAAACAGGGGGCGGGAGGCTACACCTTC. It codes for CASSKQGAGGYTF.

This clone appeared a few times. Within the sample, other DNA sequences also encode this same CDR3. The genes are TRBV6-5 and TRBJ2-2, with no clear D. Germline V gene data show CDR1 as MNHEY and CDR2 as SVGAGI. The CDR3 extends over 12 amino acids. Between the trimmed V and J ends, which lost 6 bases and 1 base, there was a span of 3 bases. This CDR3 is CASRRNTGELFF. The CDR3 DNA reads TGTGCCAGCAGGCGGAACACCGGGGAGCTGTTTTTT.

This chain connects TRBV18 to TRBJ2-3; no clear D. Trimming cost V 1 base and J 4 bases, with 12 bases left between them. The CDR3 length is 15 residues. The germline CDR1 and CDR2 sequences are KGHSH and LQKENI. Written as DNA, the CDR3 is TGTGCCAGCTCACCACAATTAATGGGCGCAGATACGCAGTATTTT. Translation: CASSPQLMGADTQYF.

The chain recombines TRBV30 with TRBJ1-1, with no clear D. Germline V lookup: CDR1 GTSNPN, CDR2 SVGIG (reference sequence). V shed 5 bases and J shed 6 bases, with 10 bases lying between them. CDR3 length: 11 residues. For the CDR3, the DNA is TGTGCCTGGGTTGGAGGAGCTGAAGCTTTCTTT. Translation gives CAWVGGAEAFF.

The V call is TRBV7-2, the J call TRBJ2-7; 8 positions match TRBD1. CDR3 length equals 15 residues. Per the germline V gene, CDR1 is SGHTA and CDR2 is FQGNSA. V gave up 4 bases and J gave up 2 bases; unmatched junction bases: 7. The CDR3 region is CASSSGQGKAYEQYF. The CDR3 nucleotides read TGTGCCAGCAGCTCCGGACAGGGTAAAGCCTACGAGCAGTACTTC.

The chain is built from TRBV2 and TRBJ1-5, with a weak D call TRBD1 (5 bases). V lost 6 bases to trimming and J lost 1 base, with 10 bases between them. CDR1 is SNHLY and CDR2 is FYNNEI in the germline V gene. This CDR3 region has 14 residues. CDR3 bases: TGTGCCAGCAGGGGCGACAGCAGCAATCAGCCCCAGCATTTT. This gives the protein CASRGDSSNQPQHF. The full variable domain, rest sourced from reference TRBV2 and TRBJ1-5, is EPEVTQTPSHQVTQMGQEVILRCVPISNHLYFYWYRQILGQKVEFLVSFYNNEISEKSEIFDDQFSVERPDGSNFTLKIRSTKLEDSAMYFCASRGDSSNQPQHFGDGTRLSIL.

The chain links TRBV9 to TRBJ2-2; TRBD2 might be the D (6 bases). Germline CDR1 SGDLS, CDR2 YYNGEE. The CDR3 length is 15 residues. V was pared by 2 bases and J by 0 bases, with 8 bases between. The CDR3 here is CASSVSGSNTGELFF. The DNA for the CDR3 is TGTGCCAGCAGCGTCAGCGGGTCGAACACCGGGGAGCTGTTTTTT.

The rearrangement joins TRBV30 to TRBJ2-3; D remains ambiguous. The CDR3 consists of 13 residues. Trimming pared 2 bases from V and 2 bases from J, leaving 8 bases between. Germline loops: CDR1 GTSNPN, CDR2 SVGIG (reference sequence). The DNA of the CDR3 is TGTGCCTGGAGTCCCCCGTTCACAGATACGCAGTATTTT. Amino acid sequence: CAWSPPFTDTQYF.

CDR3 in amino acids: CASSPSAGPEWSEQFF. Written as DNA, the CDR3 is TGTGCCAGCAGCCCGTCTGCAGGCCCTGAGTGGAGTGAGCAGTTCTTC. The J gene is TRBJ2-1, the V gene TRBV7-9; D not certain. Deletions cut 5 bases from V and 9 bases from J, with 23 bases between. Germline CDR1 SEHNR, CDR2 FQNEAQ (reference sequence). The CDR3 has 16 amino acids.

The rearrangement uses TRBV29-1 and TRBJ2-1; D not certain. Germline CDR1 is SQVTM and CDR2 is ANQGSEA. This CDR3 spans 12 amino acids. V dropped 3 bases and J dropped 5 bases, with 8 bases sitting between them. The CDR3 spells CSVERGNNEQFF. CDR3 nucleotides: TGCAGCGTTGAGAGAGGCAACAATGAGCAGTTCTTC.

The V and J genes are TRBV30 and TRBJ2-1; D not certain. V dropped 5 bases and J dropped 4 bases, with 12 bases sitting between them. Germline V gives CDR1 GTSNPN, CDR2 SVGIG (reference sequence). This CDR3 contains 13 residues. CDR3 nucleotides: TGTGCCTGGCAATCCAGAGCGTACAATGAGCAGTTCTTC. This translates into CAWQSRAYNEQFF. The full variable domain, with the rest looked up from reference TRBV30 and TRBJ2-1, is SQTIHQWPATLVQPVGSPLSLECTVEGTSNPNLYWYRQAAGRGLQLLFYSVGIGQISSEVPQNLSASRPQDRQFILSSKKLLLSDSGFYLCAWQSRAYNEQFFGPGTRLTVL.